This T cell receptor (beta chain) originates from a study of T cell repertoires in cytomegalovirus infection. Notes on the study in general: There were carriers of CMV plus the relevant HLA, and cumulative public TCR beta family frequency identified them.

A word on this clonotype: Antigen specificity is unknown.

TCRdb re-called the reads through MiXCR, storing one row per CDR3 protein. The sample lists some 920,000 distinct CDR3 sequences; approximately 30% were seen once. This CDR3 has 16 amino acids. The trim removed 4 bases at V and 0 bases at J, leaving 6 bases unmatched. Germline V CDR1 and CDR2: SGHRS, YFSETQ. This sequence was found in a human donor in good health (CMV status not recorded). Some clones in this sample may be carry-over from other donors' samples. The chain is built from TRBV5-1 and TRBJ2-3, with 9 bases identical to TRBD1. The material was cultured CD8+ T cells from PBMCs, obtained from culture after CMV antigen stimulation. CDR3 nucleotides: TGCGCCAGCAGCAAAGGACAGGGGAAAAGCACAGATACGCAGTATTTT. As protein: CASSKGQGKSTDTQYF.